The table lists the clone carrying this TCR beta chain with a count of one. A read error may account for a junction end that differs from germline. Germline V CDR1 and CDR2: SGHTA, FQGNSA. CDR3 length equals 15 residues. The data were obtained in a study of blood T cell repertoires in COVID-19. Study as a whole: The analysed material was cDNA or gDNA that came from T cells, B-cell-depleted T cells, or PBMCs.

Original processing notes: Reference gene primer amplification gave nucleated cell count estimates. Clones were sequenced by immunoSEQ multiplex PCR, and TCRdb holds only the in-frame ones, with some missing. V and J calls and clone size follow that table, whereas D and trimming were derived from the DNA. The sample has 150,000 to 200,000 clones, around nine tenths seen once; the top ten hold 3.5% to 4.5%. The specimen sequenced was peripheral blood. This chain joins TRBV7-2 and TRBJ1-1; D not resolved. This clonotype originated in a man between 18 and 35 years old with active or convalescent COVID-19. CDR3 in amino acids: CASSLGPNPNTEAFF. The CDR3 DNA reads as TGTGCCAGCAGTTTAGGGCCCAACCCCAACACTGAAGCTTTCTTT.